This entry describes one T cell receptor beta chain. The sample belongs to a study of cytomegalovirus exposure and HLA in healthy donors. Germline V gene sequence: CDR1 SEHNR, CDR2 FQNEAQ (reference sequence). There are 17 residues in the CDR3. The V end lost 4 bases, the J end lost 0 bases, and 13 bases lay between the germline ends. The PCR had 60 Vbeta and 13 Jbeta primers. Using immunoSEQ multiplex PCR, the repertoire was profiled, and TCRdb retains in-frame clones only, with some absent. The repertoire has 110,000 to 150,000 clones, around four fifths of them found once; the top ten carry almost 2.5%.

The gene calls are TRBV7-9 and TRBJ2-6; D gene ambiguous. The clonotype originates from a boy aged 2 to 10 in good health and CMV-seronegative. Specimen: PBMCs. The CDR3 coding sequence is TGTGCCAGCAGCTCCCCTCCCGCGGACTCTGGGGCCAACGTCCTGACTTTC. The encoded protein is CASSSPPADSGANVLTF.